This T cell receptor beta chain stems from a study of blood T cells in healthy people across ages. Findings of the study overall: Relative to aged donors, long-lived donors carried more naive CD4+ cells and displayed higher diversity. Measured against age, TCR beta diversity per million T cells decreased in a roughly linear manner.

This clonotype came up a few times. The antigen is undetermined. Germline trimming cut 0 bases from V and 4 bases from J; bases unmatched to any gene: 8. The V gene's germline CDR1 is LGHNA and CDR2 YNFKEQ. The CDR3 runs 17 residues. Using a J-beta primer mix together with a sample-barcoded 5' primer, a second PCR was run for about 7 to 12 cycles. The yield of each sample was at least 2.5 million CDR3-containing paired-end reads. TCRdb itself ran the 5' RACE reads through MiXCR, one entry per CDR3 protein. The profile shows about a million distinct CDR3 sequences, roughly 43% of them singletons. The sequence derives from a man in his thirties or forties in good health. V gene TRBV4-2 combines with J gene TRBJ2-5, with 10 bases aligning to TRBD2. Sequenced material: blood. The DNA of the CDR3 is TGTGCCAGCAGCCAAGATGAAGGGCTAGCGGGGGTAGAGACCCAGTACTTC. Its translation: CASSQDEGLAGVETQYF.